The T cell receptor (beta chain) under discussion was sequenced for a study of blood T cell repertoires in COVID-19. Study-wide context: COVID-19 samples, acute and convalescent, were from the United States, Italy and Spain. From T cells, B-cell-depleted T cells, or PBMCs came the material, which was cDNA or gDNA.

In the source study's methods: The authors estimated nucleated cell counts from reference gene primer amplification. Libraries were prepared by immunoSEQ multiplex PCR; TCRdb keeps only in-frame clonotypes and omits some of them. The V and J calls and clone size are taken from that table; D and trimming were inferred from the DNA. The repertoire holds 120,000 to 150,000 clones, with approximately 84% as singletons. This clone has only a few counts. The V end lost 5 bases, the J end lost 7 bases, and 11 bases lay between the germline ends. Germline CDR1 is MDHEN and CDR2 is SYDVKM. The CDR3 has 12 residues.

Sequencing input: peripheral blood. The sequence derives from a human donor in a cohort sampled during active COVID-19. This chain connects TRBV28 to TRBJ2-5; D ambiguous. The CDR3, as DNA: TGTGCCAGCAGTCCTCCCGGTCGGACCCAGTACTTC. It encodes CASSPPGRTQYF.